Following are 28 T cell receptor beta chains from one sample sequenced in a study of shared clonotypes between healthy human individuals. The data were produced by immunoSEQ multiplex PCR, yet TCRdb's version contains in-frame clones alone and is incomplete. Of roughly 500,000 clones listed, over 75% are singletons. Sequenced: PBMCs. The source is a woman between 40 and 50 years old in good health. Some clones in this sample may be carry-over from other donors' samples.

The gene calls are TRBV4-3 and TRBJ2-5, with 8 bases matching TRBD1. V shed 1 base, J shed 2 bases, and the junction held 3 bases outside the gene matches. The CDR3 is 15 residues long. Germline CDR1 reads LGHNA; CDR2 reads YSLEER. In DNA form, the CDR3 reads TGCGCCAGCAGCCAAGCCGGGGACAGGCAAGAGACCCAGTACTTC. It is translated as CASSQAGDRQETQYF.

The chain couples TRBV18 to TRBJ1-4; D unclear. V gave up 1 base and J gave up 0 bases, with 6 bases separating them. This CDR3 contains 15 residues. In germline, CDR1 is KGHSH, CDR2 LQKENI. In DNA form, the CDR3 reads TGTGCCAGCTCACCACTTTACGCAACTAATGAAAAACTGTTTTTT. It specifies CASSPLYATNEKLFF.

About this clone: Only one base separates this from a far larger clonotype, so it likely reflects a read error. Additional DNA sequences in this sample encode the identical CDR3. The chain uses TRBV20-1 and TRBJ2-3, with D uncertain. The CDR3 is 11 residues long. Germline V gene sequence: CDR1 DFQATT, CDR2 SNEGSKA (reference sequence). CDR3 amino acids: CSALSSYTQYF. DNA of the CDR3: TGCAGTGCTCTCAGCTCCTATACGCAGTACTTT.

The genes are TRBV18 and TRBJ2-7; 13 bases are shared with TRBD2. After removal of 3 bases from V and 0 bases from J, the junction contained 8 bases not matched to a gene. There are 18 residues in the CDR3. Germline CDR1 KGHSH, CDR2 LQKENI. Written as DNA, the CDR3 is TGTGCCAGCTCACCTGCCGGGACTAGCGGGATCAGCTCCTACGAGCAGTACTTC. Its translation: CASSPAGTSGISSYEQYF.

A word on this clone: Germline is not matched at one junction end, which may reflect a read error. The rearrangement links TRBV11-2 to TRBJ2-7, with TRBD1 matching over 7 bases. CDR1 is SGHAT, CDR2 FQNNGV, per germline. This CDR3 region has 15 residues. The CDR3 region has the DNA TGCGCCAGCAGCCAAGAGACAGGGAATCTATACGAGCAGTACTTC. Its protein is CASSQETGNLYEQYF.

On this clone itself: A far larger clone is off by one base, so a read error is likely. This rearrangement joins TRBV4-2 to TRBJ2-7, with TRBD2 matching 7 bases. V lost 0 bases to trimming and J lost 9 bases; unmatched junction nucleotides: 14. The CDR3 loop spans 16 amino acids. The germline CDR1 and CDR2 sequences are LGHNA and YNFKEQ. The DNA for the CDR3 is TGTGCCAGCAGCCAAGATGTAACGGGAGGTCTCCTCGGGCAGTACTTC. It encodes CASSQDVTGGLLGQYF.

The chain uses TRBV6-6 and TRBJ2-7; D assignment may be TRBD1 or TRBD2 (5 bases each). This CDR3 is built from 15 residues. Germline V lookup: CDR1 MNHNY, CDR2 SVGAGI (reference sequence). The V gene lost 2 bases and the J gene lost 0 bases, with 11 bases spanning the gap. Here the CDR3 reads CASSYRDGSSYEQYF. CDR3 coding DNA: TGTGCCAGCAGTTACAGGGACGGGTCCTCCTACGAGCAGTACTTC.

The chain is built from TRBV7-9 and TRBJ1-1, with 7 bases aligning to TRBD1. This CDR3 has 15 residues. V shed 1 base, J shed 4 bases, and the junction held 6 bases outside the gene matches. Germline CDR1 and CDR2: SEHNR and FQNEAQ (reference sequence). Here the CDR3 reads CASSLGGRGITEAFF. The CDR3 nucleotides read TGTGCCAGCAGCTTAGGTGGCAGGGGGATCACTGAAGCTTTCTTT.

This chain connects TRBV6-5 to TRBJ1-3; no firm D call. The CDR3 extends over 12 amino acids. CDR1 is MNHEY, CDR2 SVGAGI, per germline. V was cut by 2 bases and J by 3 bases, with 2 bases left in between. The CDR3 loop reads CASSYSGNTIYF. CDR3 sequence (DNA): TGTGCCAGCAGTTACAGTGGAAACACCATATATTTT.

The genes are TRBV6-1 and TRBJ2-7; 11 nucleotides match TRBD2. Germline V gene lookup returns CDR1 MNHNS and CDR2 SASEGT. V shed 6 bases and J 3 bases; nucleotides not matched to a gene: 4. This CDR3 has 14 amino acids. CDR3 coding DNA: TGTGCCAGCAGAGCTAGCGGGAGGTACTACGAGCAGTACTTC. Translating it yields CASRASGRYYEQYF.

The chain employs TRBV2 and TRBJ2-5, with 7 bases lining up with TRBD1. The CDR3 spans 13 residues. Germline V gene lookup returns CDR1 SNHLY and CDR2 FYNNEI. The trim removed 5 bases at V and 7 bases at J, leaving 7 bases unmatched. CDR3: CASSTGASGTQYF. The CDR3 DNA follows: TGTGCCAGCAGTACAGGGGCATCGGGGACCCAGTACTTC.

The gene calls are TRBV7-3 and TRBJ2-7, with 16 nucleotides matching TRBD2. The ends lost 2 bases at V and 3 bases at J; junction bases unmatched: 10. Germline assignment: CDR1 SGHTA and CDR2 FQGTGA. This CDR3 is 19 amino acids long. The CDR3 reads CASSLAPGTSGRAGYEQYF. The CDR3 DNA reads as TGTGCCAGCAGCTTAGCTCCGGGGACTAGCGGGAGGGCCGGCTACGAGCAGTACTTC.

The rearrangement joins TRBV28 to TRBJ2-2, with a possible D match to TRBD1 (5 bases). The CDR3 loop spans 14 amino acids. CDR1 is MDHEN, CDR2 SYDVKM, per germline. V shed 5 bases and J shed 1 base, with 8 bases lying between them. CDR3 loop: CASSETGNTGELFF. CDR3 bases: TGTGCCAGCAGTGAAACAGGGAACACCGGGGAGCTGTTTTTT.

This clone has only a few counts. V is TRBV2 and J is TRBJ2-7, with a weak D call TRBD1 (6 bases). V lost 6 bases and J lost 13, with 16 bases in between. Germline-derived CDR1 and CDR2 are SNHLY and FYNNEI. This CDR3 region has 11 residues. The DNA of the CDR3 is TGTGCCAGCAGCCCCACCGGGACACCCTACTTC. Its translation is CASSPTGTPYF.

CDR3 DNA: TGTGCCATCAGTGAAGGGCCTAGCGGGTCCTACGAGCAGTACTTC. It translates to CAISEGPSGSYEQYF. The chain is built from TRBV10-3 and TRBJ2-7; 8 nucleotides agree with TRBD2. The germline gives CDR1 ENHRY, CDR2 SYGVKD. CDR3 length: 15 residues. Trimming at V came to 3 bases and at J to 1 base, leaving 5 bases not matched to a gene.

This sequence joins TRBV7-2 and TRBJ2-1; a possible D gene is TRBD2 (6 bases). The CDR3 has 13 amino acids. Germline assignment: CDR1 SGHTA and CDR2 FQGNSA. The V gene lost 5 bases and the J gene lost 4 bases, with 9 bases spanning the gap. The CDR3 loop reads CASSPDYYNEQFF. In DNA, the CDR3 is TGTGCCAGCAGCCCGGACTATTACAATGAGCAGTTCTTC.

J is TRBJ1-5 and V is TRBV18; 8 bases are a match to TRBD1. Unmatched junction bases numbered 16, after V lost 3 bases and J lost 6 bases. Germline values: CDR1 KGHSH, CDR2 LQKENI. The CDR3 is made up of 18 amino acids. The CDR3 nucleotides are TGTGCCAGCTCACCCCGGCCCCCCGGACAGGGTGGTGGTCAGCCCCAGCATTTT. Protein sequence: CASSPRPPGQGGGQPQHF.

The chain recombines TRBV7-3 with TRBJ2-1; D might be TRBD1 or TRBD2, each matching 5 bases. This CDR3 contains 16 residues. Germline V gene data show CDR1 as SGHTA and CDR2 as FQGTGA. V lost 4 bases and J 9 bases, leaving 22 bases between the germline ends. CDR3 DNA sequence: TGTGCCAGCAGCTCAACCCCTCCGGGACCCGATCGTGAGCAGTTCTTC. Its translation: CASSSTPPGPDREQFF.

As concerns this clone: This likely reflects a read error, since a far larger clone is one base away. It is likely a read error, because the conserved phenylalanine at the end of the CDR3 is missing. The chain is built from TRBV5-1 and TRBJ1-3; D unresolved. V lost 5 bases and J lost 0, with 21 bases in between. This CDR3 is 18 amino acids long. Germline V gene data show CDR1 as SGHRS and CDR2 as YFSETQ. CDR3 in amino acids: CASRLYPRGRYSGNTIYL. CDR3 DNA sequence: TGCGCCAGCAGGCTATACCCTAGAGGACGGTACTCTGGAAACACCATATATCTT.

This clone was counted ten times or more. Other DNA sequences within the sample encode an identical CDR3. The V and J genes are TRBV10-3 and TRBJ2-7; D call uncertain. Trimming pared 6 bases from V and 6 bases from J, leaving 18 bases between. The germline CDR1 and CDR2 sequences are ENHRY and SYGVKD. The CDR3 is made up of 14 amino acids. The chain's CDR3 is CAISVSKLRSEQYF. The CDR3 nucleotides read TGTGCCATCAGCGTCAGCAAGCTAAGGAGCGAGCAGTACTTC.

This clone was found once. The gene calls are TRBV6-1 and TRBJ1-5, with TRBD1 as a possible D gene (6 bases). This CDR3 has 18 amino acids. V lost 1 base and J 3 bases, leaving 19 bases between the germline ends. In germline, CDR1 is MNHNS, CDR2 SASEGT. In DNA form, the CDR3 reads TGTGCCAGCAGTGAAGGAGGAGGGACGGGGGGCGTCAATCAGCCCCAGCATTTT. Translated: CASSEGGGTGGVNQPQHF.

The gene calls are TRBV2 and TRBJ2-3, with 7 bases lining up with TRBD1. Germline assignment: CDR1 SNHLY and CDR2 FYNNEI. V shed 7 bases, J shed 3 bases, and the junction held 4 bases outside the gene matches. This CDR3 region has 13 residues. The CDR3 spells CASIRQGTDTQYF. In DNA, the CDR3 is TGTGCCAGCATTCGACAGGGTACAGATACGCAGTATTTT.

The V gene is TRBV11-3, the J gene TRBJ2-7; 9 bases match TRBD1. The ends lost 5 bases at V and 0 bases at J; junction bases unmatched: 5. Per the germline V gene, CDR1 is SGHNT and CDR2 is YENEEA. The CDR3 length is 15 residues. The CDR3 loop reads CASSPGQGSSYEQYF. DNA for the CDR3: TGTGCCAGCAGCCCGGGACAGGGTAGCTCCTACGAGCAGTACTTC.

The V gene is TRBV19, the J gene TRBJ2-7, with D perhaps matching TRBD1 (5 bases). Trimming shortened V by 5 bases and J by 2 bases, and 13 bases separated the two germline ends. CDR1 is LNHDA and CDR2 is SQIVND in the germline V gene (reference sequence). This CDR3 spans 14 amino acids. The CDR3 here is CASSLGSRAYEQYF. The CDR3, as DNA: TGTGCCAGTAGTTTAGGGTCCAGGGCCTACGAGCAGTACTTC.

This clone was observed at least ten times. J is TRBJ2-1 and V is TRBV7-2; D is unclear. The CDR3 covers 14 residues. V shed 1 base and J shed 5 bases, with 9 bases lying between them. CDR1 and CDR2 from the germline V gene are SGHTA and FQGNSA. The CDR3 sequence is CASSLVYGDNEQFF. The CDR3 nucleotides read TGTGCCAGCAGCTTAGTATACGGTGACAATGAGCAGTTCTTC. The full variable domain, rest sourced from reference TRBV7-2 and TRBJ2-1, is GAGVSQSPSNKVTEKGKDVELRCDPISGHTALYWYRQSLGQGLEFLIYFQGNSAPDKSGLPSDRFSAERTGGSVSTLTIQRTQQEDSAVYLCASSLVYGDNEQFFGPGTRLTVL.

This clone appeared a single time. A far more abundant clone sits one base away, making this likely a read error. This chain links TRBV5-6 with TRBJ2-3; the D is unclear. Germline CDR1 is SGHDT and CDR2 is YYEEEE. The CDR3 contains 13 residues. V lost 5 bases and J 6 bases, leaving 13 bases between the germline ends. CDR3 nucleotide sequence: TGTGCCAGCAGACTCGCACCGGATGATACGCAGTATTTT. Translated, it gives CASRLAPDDTQYF.

This clone has more than one count but fewer than ten. The rearrangement joins TRBV27 to TRBJ1-1; TRBD1 might be the D (5 bases). Trimming removed 4 bases from V and 0 bases from J, with 12 bases in between. Germline V gene lookup returns CDR1 MNHEY and CDR2 SMNVEV (reference sequence). The CDR3 runs 15 residues. This CDR3 is CASSSSGTMNTEAFF. For the CDR3, the DNA is TGTGCCAGCAGTTCTTCAGGGACTATGAACACTGAAGCTTTCTTT.

The chain employs TRBV5-6 and TRBJ2-1; 15 bases line up with TRBD2. V lost 4 bases and J lost 9; bases outside the gene matches: 8. Germline CDR1 SGHDT, CDR2 YYEEEE. The CDR3 contains 16 residues. The CDR3 DNA sequence: TGTGCCAGCAGCCGGGGACTAGCGGGGGGTAGAGGTGAGCAGTTCTTC. It yields the protein CASSRGLAGGRGEQFF.